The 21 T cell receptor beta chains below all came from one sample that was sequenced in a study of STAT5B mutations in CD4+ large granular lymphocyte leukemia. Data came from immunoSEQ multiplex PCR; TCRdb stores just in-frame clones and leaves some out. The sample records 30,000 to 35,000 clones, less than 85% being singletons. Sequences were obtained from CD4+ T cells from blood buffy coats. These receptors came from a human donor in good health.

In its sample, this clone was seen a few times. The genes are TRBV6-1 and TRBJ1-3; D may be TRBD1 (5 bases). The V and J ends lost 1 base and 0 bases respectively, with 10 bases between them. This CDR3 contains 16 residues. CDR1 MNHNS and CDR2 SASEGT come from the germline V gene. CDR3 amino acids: CASSEVRGFSGNTIYF. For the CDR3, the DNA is TGTGCCAGCAGTGAAGTGAGGGGTTTCTCTGGAAACACCATATATTTT.

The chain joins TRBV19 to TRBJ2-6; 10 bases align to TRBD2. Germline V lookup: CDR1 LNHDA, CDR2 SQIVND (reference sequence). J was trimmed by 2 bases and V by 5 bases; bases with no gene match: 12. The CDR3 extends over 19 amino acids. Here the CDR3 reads CASSQASGGLGAGANVLTF. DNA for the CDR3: TGTGCCAGTAGTCAAGCTAGCGGGGGATTGGGTGCTGGGGCCAACGTCCTGACTTTC.

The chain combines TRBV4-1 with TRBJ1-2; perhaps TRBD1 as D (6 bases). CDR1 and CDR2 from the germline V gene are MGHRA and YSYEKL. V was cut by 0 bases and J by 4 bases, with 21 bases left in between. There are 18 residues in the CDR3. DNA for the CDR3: TGCGCCAGCAGCCAAGATTCCCTACCCGGGGGGCATATCTATGGCTACACCTTC. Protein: CASSQDSLPGGHIYGYTF.

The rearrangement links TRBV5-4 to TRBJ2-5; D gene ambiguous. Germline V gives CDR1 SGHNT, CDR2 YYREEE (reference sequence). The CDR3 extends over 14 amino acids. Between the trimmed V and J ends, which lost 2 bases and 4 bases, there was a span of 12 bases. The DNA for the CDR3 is TGTGCCAGCAGCTTCGTGGCGAGGTTAGAGACCCAGTACTTC. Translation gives CASSFVARLETQYF. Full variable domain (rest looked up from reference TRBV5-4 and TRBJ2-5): ETGVTQSPTHLIKTRGQQVTLRCSSQSGHNTVSWYQQALGQGPQFIFQYYREEENGRGNFPPRFSGLQFPNYSSELNVNALELDDSALYLCASSFVARLETQYFGPGTRLLVL.

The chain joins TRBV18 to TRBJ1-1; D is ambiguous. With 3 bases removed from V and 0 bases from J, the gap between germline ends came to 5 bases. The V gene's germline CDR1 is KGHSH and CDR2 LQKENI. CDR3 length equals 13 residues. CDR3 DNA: TGTGCCAGCTCACCGTCTGTGAACACTGAAGCTTTCTTT. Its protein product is CASSPSVNTEAFF.

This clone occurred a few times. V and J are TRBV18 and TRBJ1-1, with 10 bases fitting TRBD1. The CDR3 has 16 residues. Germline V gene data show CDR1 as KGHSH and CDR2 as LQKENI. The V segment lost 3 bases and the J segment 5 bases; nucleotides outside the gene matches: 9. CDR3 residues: CASSPSDRGLGTEAFF. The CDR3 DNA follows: TGTGCCAGCTCACCTTCCGACAGGGGGCTGGGGACTGAAGCTTTCTTT.

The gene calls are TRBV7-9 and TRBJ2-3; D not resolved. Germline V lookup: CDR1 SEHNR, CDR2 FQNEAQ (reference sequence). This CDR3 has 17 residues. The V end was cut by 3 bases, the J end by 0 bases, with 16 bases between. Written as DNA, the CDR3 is TGTGCCAGCAGCTTTGTTTGGCAGTCGTCTAGCACAGATACGCAGTATTTT. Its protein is CASSFVWQSSSTDTQYF.

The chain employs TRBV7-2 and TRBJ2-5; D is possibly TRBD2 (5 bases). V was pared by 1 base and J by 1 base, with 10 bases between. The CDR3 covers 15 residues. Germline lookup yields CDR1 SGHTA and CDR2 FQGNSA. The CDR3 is CASSLEGSGQETQYF. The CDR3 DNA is TGTGCCAGCAGCTTAGAAGGCAGCGGCCAAGAGACCCAGTACTTC.

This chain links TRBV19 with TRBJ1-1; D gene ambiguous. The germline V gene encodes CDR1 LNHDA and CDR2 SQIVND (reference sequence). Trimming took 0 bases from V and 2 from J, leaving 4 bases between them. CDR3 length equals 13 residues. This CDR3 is CASSIEDNTEAFF. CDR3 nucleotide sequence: TGTGCCAGTAGTATAGAGGACAACACTGAAGCTTTCTTT.

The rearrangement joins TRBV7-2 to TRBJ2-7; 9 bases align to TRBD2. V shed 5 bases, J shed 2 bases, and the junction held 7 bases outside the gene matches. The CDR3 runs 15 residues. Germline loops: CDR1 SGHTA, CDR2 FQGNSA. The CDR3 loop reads CASSVVPSGAYEQYF. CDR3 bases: TGTGCCAGCAGCGTGGTGCCTAGCGGGGCCTACGAGCAGTACTTC.

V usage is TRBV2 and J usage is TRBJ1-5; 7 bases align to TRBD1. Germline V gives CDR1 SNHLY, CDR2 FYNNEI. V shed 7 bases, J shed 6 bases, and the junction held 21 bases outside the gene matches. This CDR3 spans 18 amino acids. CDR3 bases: TGTGCCAGCACGACCACGAGACAGGGCCCTAGGGTGAGTCAGCCCCAGCATTTT. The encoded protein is CASTTTRQGPRVSQPQHF.

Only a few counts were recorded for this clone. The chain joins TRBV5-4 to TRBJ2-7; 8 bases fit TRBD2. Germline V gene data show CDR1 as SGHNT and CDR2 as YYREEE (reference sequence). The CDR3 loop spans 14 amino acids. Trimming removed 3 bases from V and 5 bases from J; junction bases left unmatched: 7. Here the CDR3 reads CASSSGTRRNEQYF. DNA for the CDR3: TGTGCCAGCAGCTCCGGGACTAGAAGGAACGAGCAGTACTTC.

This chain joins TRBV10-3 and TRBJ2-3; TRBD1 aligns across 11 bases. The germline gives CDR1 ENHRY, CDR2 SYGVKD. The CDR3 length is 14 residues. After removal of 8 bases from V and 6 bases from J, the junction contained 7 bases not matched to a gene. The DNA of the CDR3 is TGTGCCATCCGTGGACAGGGGGCAGGCGATACGCAGTATTTT. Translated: CAIRGQGAGDTQYF.

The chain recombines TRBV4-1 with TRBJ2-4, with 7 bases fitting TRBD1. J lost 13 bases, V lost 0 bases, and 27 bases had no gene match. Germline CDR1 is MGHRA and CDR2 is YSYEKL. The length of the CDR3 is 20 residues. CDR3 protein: CASSQDRSQGLTDLQGMQYF. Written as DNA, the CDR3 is TGCGCCAGCAGCCAAGATCGGTCTCAGGGCCTGACCGATTTACAGGGGATGCAGTACTTC.

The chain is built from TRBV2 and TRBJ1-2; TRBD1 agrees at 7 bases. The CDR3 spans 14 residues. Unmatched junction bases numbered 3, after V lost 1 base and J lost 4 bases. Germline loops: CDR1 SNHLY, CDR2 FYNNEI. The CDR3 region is CASSEGQGPYGYTF. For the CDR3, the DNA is TGTGCCAGCAGTGAAGGACAGGGCCCCTATGGCTACACCTTC.

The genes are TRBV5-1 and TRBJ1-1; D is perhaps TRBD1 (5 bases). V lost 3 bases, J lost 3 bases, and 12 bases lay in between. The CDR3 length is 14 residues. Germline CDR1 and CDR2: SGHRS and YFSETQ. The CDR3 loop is CASSSGGGYTEAFF. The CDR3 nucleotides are TGCGCCAGCAGCTCGGGGGGGGGTTACACTGAAGCTTTCTTT.

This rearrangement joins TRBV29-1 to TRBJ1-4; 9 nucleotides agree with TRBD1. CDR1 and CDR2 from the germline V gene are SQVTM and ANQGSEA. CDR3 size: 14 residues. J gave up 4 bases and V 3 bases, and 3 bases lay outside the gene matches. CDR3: CSVEGTGNNEKLFF. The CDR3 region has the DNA TGCAGCGTTGAGGGGACAGGGAATAATGAAAAACTGTTTTTT.

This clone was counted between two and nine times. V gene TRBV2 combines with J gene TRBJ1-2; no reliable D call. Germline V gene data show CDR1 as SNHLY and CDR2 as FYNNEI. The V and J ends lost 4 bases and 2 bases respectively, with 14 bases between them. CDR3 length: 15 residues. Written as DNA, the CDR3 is TGTGCCAGCAGTGTAGAGGCACTTCAGAACTATGGCTACACCTTC. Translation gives CASSVEALQNYGYTF.

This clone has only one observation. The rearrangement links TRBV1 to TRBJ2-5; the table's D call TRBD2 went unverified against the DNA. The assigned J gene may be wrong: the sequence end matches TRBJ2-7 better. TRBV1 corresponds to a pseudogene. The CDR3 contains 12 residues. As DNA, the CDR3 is TGCACCAGCAGCCAACAAGCGTACGAGCAGTACTTC. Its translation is CTSSQQAYEQYF.

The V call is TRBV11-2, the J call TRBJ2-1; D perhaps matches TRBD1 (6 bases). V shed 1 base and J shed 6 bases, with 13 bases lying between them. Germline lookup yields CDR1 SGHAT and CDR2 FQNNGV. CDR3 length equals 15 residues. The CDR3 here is CASSLAGLGGNEQFF. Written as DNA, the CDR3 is TGTGCCAGCAGCTTAGCAGGTCTAGGGGGCAATGAGCAGTTCTTC.

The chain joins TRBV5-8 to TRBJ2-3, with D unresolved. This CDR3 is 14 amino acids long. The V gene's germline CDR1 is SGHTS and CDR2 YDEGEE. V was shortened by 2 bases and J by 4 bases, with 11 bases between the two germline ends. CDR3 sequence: CASSFIAGSDTQYF. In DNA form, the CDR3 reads TGTGCCAGCAGCTTTATAGCTGGGTCAGATACGCAGTATTTT. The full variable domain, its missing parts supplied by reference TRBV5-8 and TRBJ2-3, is EAGVTQSPTHLIKTRGQQATLRCSPISGHTSVYWYQQALGLGLQFLLWYDEGEERNRGNFPPRFSGRQFPNYSSELNVNALELEDSALYLCASSFIAGSDTQYFGPGTRLTVL.